The entry that follows covers one T cell receptor beta chain sequence. The antigen remains unidentified. The entry originates in a study of cytomegalovirus exposure and HLA in healthy donors. Study context: Prior work identified about 120 million unique TCR beta sequences in 150 million to 200 million T cells.

PCR amplification relied on 60 Vbeta primers (plus 13 Jbeta primers). Using immunoSEQ multiplex PCR, the repertoire was profiled, and TCRdb retains in-frame clones only, with some absent. The table for this sample gives 130,000 to 150,000 clones. The V gene end was trimmed by 4 bases and the J gene end by 1 base; junction bases not matched to a gene: 4. Germline V gene data show CDR1 as SGHRS and CDR2 as YFSETQ. The CDR3 runs to 15 residues. The study, taken as a whole, reports: Later on, a genetic analysis was performed. It linked a missense variant in DCLRE1C with V- and J-gene trimming of TCR beta.

The origin of this receptor is a woman in her 50s in good health and CMV-seronegative. The V gene is TRBV5-1, the J gene TRBJ2-5; 10 nucleotides align to TRBD1. The sample comprised PBMCs. In DNA form, the CDR3 reads TGCGCCAGCAGCCTTCGGGACAGGGGCCAAGAGACCCAGTACTTC. Translating it yields CASSLRDRGQETQYF. The entire variable domain, with the rest obtained from reference TRBV5-1 and TRBJ2-5, is as follows: KAGVTQTPRYLIKTRGQQVTLSCSPISGHRSVSWYQQTPGQGLQFLFEYFSETQRNKGNFPGRFSGRQFSNSRSEMNVSTLELGDSALYLCASSLRDRGQETQYFGPGTRLLVL.